This T cell receptor beta chain emerged from a study of monozygotic twins with cystic fibrosis. For this clone: Its antigen is unknown.

Profiled with immunoSEQ multiplex PCR; TCRdb holds only in-frame clones, not every one. The sample lists approximately 24,000 clones, around nine tenths occurring once. Study results and limitations: Clonality was generally low (median about 0.0095), higher in the most severe patients.

The sample was blood. The clonotype was recovered from a woman aged 30 to 39 with cystic fibrosis.

CDR3 residues: CSVEDQERRSYNEQFF. The CDR3 DNA sequence: TGCAGCGTTGAAGATCAGGAGCGGCGATCCTACAATGAGCAGTTCTTC. The chain is built from TRBV29-1 and TRBJ2-1; possible D gene TRBD2, 5 bases. This CDR3 has 16 amino acids. Germline lookup yields CDR1 SQVTM and CDR2 ANQGSEA. Trimming removed 0 bases from V and 1 base from J, with 13 bases in between.